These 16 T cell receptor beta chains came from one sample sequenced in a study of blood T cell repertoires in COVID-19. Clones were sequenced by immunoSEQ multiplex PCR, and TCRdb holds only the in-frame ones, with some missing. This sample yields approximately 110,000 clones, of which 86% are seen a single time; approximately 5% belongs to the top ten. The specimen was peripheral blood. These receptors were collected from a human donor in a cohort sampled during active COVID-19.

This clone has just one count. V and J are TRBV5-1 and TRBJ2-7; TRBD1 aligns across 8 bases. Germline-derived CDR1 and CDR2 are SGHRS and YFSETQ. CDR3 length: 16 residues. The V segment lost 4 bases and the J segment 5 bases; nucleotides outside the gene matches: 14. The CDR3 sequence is CASSRRLTGAGNEQYF. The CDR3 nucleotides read TGCGCCAGCAGCCGTAGGCTGACAGGGGCGGGTAACGAGCAGTACTTC. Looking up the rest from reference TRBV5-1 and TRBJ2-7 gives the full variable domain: KAGVTQTPRYLIKTRGQQVTLSCSPISGHRSVSWYQQTPGQGLQFLFEYFSETQRNKGNFPGRFSGRQFSNSRSEMNVSTLELGDSALYLCASSRRLTGAGNEQYFGPGTRLTVT.

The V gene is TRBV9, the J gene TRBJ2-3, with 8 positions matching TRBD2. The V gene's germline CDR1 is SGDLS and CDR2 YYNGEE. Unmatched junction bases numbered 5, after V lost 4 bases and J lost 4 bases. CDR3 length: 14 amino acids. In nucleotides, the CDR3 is TGTGCCAGCAGCTCGAGCGGGAGTCCAGATACGCAGTATTTT. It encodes CASSSSGSPDTQYF.

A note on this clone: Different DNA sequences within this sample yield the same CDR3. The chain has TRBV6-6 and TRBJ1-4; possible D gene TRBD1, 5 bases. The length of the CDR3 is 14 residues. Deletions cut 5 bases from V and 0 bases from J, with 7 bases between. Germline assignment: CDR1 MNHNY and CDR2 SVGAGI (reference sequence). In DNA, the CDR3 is TGTGCCAGCAGTAGGGGTACAACTAATGAAAAACTGTTTTTT. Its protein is CASSRGTTNEKLFF.

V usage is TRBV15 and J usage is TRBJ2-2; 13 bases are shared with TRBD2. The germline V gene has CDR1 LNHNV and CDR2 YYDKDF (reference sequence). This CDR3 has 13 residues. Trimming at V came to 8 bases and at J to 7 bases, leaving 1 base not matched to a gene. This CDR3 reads CATGLAGDGELFF. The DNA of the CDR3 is TGTGCCACCGGACTAGCGGGAGACGGGGAGCTGTTTTTT.

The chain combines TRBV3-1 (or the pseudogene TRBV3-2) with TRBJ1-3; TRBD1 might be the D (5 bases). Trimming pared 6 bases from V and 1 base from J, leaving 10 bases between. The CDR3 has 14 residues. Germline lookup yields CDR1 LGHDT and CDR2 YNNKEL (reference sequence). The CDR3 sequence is CASRGGTSGNTIYF. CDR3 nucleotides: TGTGCCAGCAGGGGAGGGACGTCTGGAAACACCATATATTTT.

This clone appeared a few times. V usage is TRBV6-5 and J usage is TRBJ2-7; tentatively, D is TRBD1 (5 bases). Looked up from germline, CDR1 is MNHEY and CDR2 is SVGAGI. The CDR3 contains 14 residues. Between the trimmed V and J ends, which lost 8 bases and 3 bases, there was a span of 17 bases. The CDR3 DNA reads TGTGCCAGCCGACTGACACAGGTTAGCTACGAGCAGTACTTC. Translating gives CASRLTQVSYEQYF.

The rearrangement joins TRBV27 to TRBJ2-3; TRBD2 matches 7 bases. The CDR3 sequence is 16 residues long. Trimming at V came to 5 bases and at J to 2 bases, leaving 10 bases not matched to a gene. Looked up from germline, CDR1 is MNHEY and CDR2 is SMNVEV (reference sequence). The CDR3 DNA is TGTGCCAGCAGTAGCGGGACTAACTTTCACACAGATACGCAGTATTTT. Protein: CASSSGTNFHTDTQYF.

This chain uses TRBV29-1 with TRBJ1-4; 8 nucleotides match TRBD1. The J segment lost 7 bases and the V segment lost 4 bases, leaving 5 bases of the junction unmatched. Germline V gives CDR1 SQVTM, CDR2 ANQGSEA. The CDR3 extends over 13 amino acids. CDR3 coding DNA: TGCAGCGTTGTGTGGACAGGGTCTGAAAAACTGTTTTTT. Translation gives CSVVWTGSEKLFF.

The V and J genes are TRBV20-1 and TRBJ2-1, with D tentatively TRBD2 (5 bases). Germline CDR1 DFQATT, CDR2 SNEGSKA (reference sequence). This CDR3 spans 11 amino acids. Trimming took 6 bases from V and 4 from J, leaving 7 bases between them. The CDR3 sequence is CSARVYNEQFF. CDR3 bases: TGCAGTGCGAGGGTATACAATGAGCAGTTCTTC.

This chain's CDR3 is CASSLGLTSGRAPFF. The CDR3 coding sequence is TGTGCCAGCAGCTTGGGTCTTACTAGCGGGAGGGCCCCGTTCTTC. This sequence joins TRBV5-4 and TRBJ2-1; 13 nucleotides line up with TRBD2. Trimming at V came to 0 bases and at J to 15 bases, leaving 9 bases not matched to a gene. The germline V gene has CDR1 SGHNT and CDR2 YYREEE (reference sequence). CDR3 length: 15 amino acids.

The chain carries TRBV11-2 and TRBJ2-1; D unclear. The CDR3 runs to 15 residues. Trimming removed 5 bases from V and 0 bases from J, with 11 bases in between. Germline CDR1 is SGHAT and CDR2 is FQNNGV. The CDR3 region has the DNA TGTGCCAGCAGCCCCGCACCGAGCTCCTACAATGAGCAGTTCTTC. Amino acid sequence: CASSPAPSSYNEQFF.

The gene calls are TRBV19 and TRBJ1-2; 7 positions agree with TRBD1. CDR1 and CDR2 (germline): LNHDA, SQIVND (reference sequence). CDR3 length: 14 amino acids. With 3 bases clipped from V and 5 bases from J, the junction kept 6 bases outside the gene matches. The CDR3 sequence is CASSIGTVRYGYTF. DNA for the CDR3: TGTGCCAGTAGTATTGGGACAGTGAGATATGGCTACACCTTC.

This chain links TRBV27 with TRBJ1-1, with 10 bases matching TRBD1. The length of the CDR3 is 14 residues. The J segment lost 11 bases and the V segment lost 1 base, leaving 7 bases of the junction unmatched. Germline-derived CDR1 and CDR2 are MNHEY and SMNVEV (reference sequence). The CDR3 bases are TGTGCCAGCAGTTTATTCCCGGGACAGGGGTTCGCTTTCTTT. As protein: CASSLFPGQGFAFF.

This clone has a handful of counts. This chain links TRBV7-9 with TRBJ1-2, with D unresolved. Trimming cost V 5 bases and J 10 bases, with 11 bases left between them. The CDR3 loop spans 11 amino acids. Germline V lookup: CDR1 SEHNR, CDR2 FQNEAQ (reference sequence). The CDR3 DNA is TGTGCCAGCAGCCCGGCGGAGACCTACACCTTC. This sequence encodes CASSPAETYTF.

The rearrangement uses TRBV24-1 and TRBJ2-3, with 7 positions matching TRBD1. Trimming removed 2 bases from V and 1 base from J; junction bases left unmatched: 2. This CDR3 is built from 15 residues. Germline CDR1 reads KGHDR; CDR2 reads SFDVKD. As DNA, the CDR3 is TGTGCCACCAGTGATTCCGGGACAGGCACAGATACGCAGTATTTT. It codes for CATSDSGTGTDTQYF.

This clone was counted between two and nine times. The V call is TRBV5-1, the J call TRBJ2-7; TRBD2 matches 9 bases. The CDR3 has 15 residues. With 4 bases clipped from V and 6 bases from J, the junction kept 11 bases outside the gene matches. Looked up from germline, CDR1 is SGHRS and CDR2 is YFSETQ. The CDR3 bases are TGCGCCAGCAGCCGTCACCGAGATAGCGGGAGCGAGCAGTACTTC. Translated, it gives CASSRHRDSGSEQYF.